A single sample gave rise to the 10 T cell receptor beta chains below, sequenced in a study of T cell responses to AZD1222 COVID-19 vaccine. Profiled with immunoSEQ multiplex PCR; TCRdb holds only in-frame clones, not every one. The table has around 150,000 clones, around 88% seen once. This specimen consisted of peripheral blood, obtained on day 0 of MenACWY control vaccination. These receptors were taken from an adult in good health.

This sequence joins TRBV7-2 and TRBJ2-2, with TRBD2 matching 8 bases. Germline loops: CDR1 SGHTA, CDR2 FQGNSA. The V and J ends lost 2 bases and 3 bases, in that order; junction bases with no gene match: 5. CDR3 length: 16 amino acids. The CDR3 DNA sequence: TGTGCCAGCAGCTTAAGTAGCGGGGAAGACACCGGGGAGCTGTTTTTT. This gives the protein CASSLSSGEDTGELFF.

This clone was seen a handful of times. The chain's CDR3 is CASSISSGGAHEQYF. The CDR3 DNA reads as TGTGCCAGTAGTATAAGTAGCGGGGGGGCCCACGAGCAGTACTTC. J is TRBJ2-7 and V is TRBV19, with 11 bases identical to TRBD2. V gave up 2 bases and J gave up 5 bases; unmatched junction bases: 5. The CDR3 is 15 residues long. Germline V lookup: CDR1 LNHDA, CDR2 SQIVND (reference sequence).

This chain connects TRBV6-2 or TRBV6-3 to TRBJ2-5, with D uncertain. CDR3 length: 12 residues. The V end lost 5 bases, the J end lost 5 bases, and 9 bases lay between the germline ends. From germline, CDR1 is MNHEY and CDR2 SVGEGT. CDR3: CASSRRFETQYF. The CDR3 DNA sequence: TGTGCCAGCAGTCGTCGTTTTGAGACCCAGTACTTC.

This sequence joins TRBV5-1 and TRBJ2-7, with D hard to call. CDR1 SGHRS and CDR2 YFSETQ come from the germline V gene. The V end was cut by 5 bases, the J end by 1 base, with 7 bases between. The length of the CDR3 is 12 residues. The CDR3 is CASRRESYEQYF. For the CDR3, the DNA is TGCGCCAGCAGAAGGGAATCCTACGAGCAGTACTTC.

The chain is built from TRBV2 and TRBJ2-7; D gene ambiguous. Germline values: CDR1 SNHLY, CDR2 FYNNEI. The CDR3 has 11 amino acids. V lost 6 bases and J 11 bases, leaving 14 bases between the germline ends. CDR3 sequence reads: CASRREIWKYF. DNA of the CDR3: TGTGCCAGCAGACGTGAGATTTGGAAGTACTTC.

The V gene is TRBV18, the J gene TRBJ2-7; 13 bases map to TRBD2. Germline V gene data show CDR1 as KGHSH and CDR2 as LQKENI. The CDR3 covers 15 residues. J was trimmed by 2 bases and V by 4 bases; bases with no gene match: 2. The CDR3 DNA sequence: TGTGCCAGCTCACGAACTAGCGGGGGGGCCTACGAGCAGTACTTC. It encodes CASSRTSGGAYEQYF.

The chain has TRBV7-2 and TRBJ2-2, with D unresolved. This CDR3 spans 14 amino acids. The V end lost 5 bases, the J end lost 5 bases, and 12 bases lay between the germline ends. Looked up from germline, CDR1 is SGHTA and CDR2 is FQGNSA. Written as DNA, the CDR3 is TGTGCCAGCAGCCACCTTAGACCGACCGGGGAGCTGTTTTTT. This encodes CASSHLRPTGELFF.

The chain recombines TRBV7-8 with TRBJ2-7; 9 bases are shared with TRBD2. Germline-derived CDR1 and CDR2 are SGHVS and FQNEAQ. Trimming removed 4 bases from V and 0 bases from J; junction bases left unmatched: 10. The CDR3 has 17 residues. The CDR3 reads CASSSSGRYPLSYEQYF. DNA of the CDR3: TGTGCCAGCAGCTCAAGCGGGAGGTATCCTCTCTCCTACGAGCAGTACTTC. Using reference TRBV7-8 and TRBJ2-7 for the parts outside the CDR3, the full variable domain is GAGVSQSPRYKVAKRGQDVALRCDPISGHVSLFWYQQALGQGPEFLTYFQNEAQLDKSGLPSDRFFAERPEGSVSTLKIQRTQQEDSAVYLCASSSSGRYPLSYEQYFGPGTRLTVT.

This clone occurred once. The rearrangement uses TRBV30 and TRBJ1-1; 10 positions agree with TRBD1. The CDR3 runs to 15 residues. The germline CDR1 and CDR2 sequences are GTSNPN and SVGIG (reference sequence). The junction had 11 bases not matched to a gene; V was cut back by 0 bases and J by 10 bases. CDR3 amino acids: CAWSVLDRGQLVAFF. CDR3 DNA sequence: TGTGCCTGGAGTGTACTTGACAGGGGGCAACTTGTAGCTTTCTTT.

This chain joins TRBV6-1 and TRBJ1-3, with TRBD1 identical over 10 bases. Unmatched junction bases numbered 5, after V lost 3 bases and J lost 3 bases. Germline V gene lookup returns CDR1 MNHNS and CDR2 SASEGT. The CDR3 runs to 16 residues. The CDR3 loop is CASSDPGTGVGNTIYF. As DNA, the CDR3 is TGTGCCAGCAGTGACCCCGGGACAGGGGTTGGAAACACCATATATTTT.